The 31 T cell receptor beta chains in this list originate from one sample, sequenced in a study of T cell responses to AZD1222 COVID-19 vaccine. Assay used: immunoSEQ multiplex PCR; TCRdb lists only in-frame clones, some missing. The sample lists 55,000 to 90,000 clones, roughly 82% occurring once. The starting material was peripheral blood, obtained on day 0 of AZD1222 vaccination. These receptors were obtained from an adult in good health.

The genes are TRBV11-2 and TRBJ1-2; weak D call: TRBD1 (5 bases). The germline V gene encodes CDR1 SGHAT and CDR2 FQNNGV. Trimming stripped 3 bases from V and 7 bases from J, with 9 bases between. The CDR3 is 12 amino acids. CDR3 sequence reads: CASSFGAAGYTF. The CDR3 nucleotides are TGTGCCAGCAGCTTTGGGGCAGCTGGCTACACCTTC.

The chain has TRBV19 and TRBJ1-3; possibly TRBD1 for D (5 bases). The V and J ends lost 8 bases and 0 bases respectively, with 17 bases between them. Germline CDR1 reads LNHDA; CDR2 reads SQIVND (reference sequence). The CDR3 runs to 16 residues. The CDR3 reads CASSIRDVRSGNTIYF. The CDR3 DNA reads TGTGCCAGTTCAATCCGGGACGTTCGCTCTGGAAACACCATATATTTT.

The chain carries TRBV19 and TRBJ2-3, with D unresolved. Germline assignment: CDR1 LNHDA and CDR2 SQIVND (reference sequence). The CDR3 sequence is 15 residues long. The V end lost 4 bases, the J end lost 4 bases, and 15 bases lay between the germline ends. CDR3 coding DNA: TGTGCCAGTAGTACCCTTATAGTAGAGTCAGATACGCAGTATTTT. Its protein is CASSTLIVESDTQYF.

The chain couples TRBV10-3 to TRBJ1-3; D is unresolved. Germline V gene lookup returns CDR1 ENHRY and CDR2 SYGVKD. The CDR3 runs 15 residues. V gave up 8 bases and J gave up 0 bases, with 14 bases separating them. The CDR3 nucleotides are TGTGCCATCGCGGCGGTTACCGTCTCTGGAAACACCATATATTTT. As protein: CAIAAVTVSGNTIYF.

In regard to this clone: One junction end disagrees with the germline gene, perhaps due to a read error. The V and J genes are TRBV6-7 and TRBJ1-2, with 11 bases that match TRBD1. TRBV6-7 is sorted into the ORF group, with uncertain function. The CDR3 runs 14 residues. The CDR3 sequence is CATSRGTGGYGYTF. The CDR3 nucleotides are TGTGCCACCAGTCGCGGGACAGGGGGCTATGGCTACACCTTC.

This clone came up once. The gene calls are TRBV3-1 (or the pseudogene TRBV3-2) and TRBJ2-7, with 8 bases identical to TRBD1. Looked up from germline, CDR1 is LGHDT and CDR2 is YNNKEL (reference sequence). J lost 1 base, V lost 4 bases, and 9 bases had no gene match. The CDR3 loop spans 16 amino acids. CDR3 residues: CASSPRTGRLSYEQYF. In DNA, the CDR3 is TGTGCCAGCAGCCCCCGGACAGGGCGCTTATCCTACGAGCAGTACTTC.

CDR3 DNA sequence: TGTGCCAGCAGTCCGGACAGGGGCTACACTGAAGCTTTCTTT. It is translated as CASSPDRGYTEAFF. The gene calls are TRBV6-2 or TRBV6-3 and TRBJ1-1; 9 nucleotides line up with TRBD1. Germline V gene lookup returns CDR1 MNHEY and CDR2 SVGEGT. J lost 3 bases, V lost 5 bases, and 4 bases had no gene match. The CDR3 loop spans 14 amino acids.

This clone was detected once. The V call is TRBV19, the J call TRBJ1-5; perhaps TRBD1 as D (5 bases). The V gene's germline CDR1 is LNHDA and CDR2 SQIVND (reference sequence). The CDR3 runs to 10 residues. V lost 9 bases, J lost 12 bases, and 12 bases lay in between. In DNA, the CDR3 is TGTGCCAGCGCGGGGGACGTCCAGCATTTT. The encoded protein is CASAGDVQHF.

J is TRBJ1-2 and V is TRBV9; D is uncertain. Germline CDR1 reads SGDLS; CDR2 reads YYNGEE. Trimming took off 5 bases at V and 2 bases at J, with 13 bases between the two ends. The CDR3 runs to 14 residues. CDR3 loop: CASSLDGENYGYTF. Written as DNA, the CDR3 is TGTGCCAGCAGTCTGGATGGGGAAAACTATGGCTACACCTTC. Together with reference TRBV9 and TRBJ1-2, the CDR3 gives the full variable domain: DSGVTQTPKHLITATGQRVTLRCSPRSGDLSVYWYQQSLDQGLQFLIQYYNGEERAKGNILERFSAQQFPDLHSELNLSSLELGDSALYFCASSLDGENYGYTFGSGTRLTVV.

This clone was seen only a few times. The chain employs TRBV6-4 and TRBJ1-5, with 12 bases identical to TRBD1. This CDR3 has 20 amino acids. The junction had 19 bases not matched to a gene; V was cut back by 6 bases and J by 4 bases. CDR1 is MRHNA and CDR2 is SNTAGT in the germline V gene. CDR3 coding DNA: TGTGCCAGCAGCCTGACTCACCCCCGGGACAGGGGGCTTGGTAATCAGCCCCAGCATTTT. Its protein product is CASSLTHPRDRGLGNQPQHF.

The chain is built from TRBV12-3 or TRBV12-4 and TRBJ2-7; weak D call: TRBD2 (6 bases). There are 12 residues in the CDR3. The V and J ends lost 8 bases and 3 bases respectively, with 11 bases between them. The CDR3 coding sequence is TGTGCCAGCGGAGGCGGGGTCTACGAGCAGTACTTC. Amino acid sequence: CASGGGVYEQYF.

CDR3: CASSGVLGTGNTEAFF. The CDR3 DNA reads TGTGCCAGCTCCGGGGTTCTCGGGACAGGCAACACTGAAGCTTTCTTT. V and J are TRBV18 and TRBJ1-1; 8 nucleotides agree with TRBD1. Trimming took 6 bases from V and 2 from J; bases not matched to a gene: 11. This CDR3 region has 16 residues. Germline-derived CDR1 and CDR2 are KGHSH and LQKENI.

The CDR3 region is CASTSFQGVNSPLHF. CDR3 coding DNA: TGTGCCAGCACAAGCTTCCAGGGAGTGAATTCACCCCTCCACTTT. V is TRBV11-3 and J is TRBJ1-6, with TRBD1 as a possible D gene (5 bases). V shed 7 bases and J shed 7 bases, with 17 bases lying between them. Germline V gene data show CDR1 as SGHNT and CDR2 as YENEEA. The CDR3 loop spans 15 amino acids.

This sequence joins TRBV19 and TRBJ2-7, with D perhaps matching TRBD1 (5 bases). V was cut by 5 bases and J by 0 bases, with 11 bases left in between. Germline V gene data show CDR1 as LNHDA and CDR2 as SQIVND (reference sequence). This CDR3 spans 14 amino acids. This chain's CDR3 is CASSQDIYSYEQYF. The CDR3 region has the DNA TGTGCCAGTAGTCAGGACATATACTCCTACGAGCAGTACTTC.

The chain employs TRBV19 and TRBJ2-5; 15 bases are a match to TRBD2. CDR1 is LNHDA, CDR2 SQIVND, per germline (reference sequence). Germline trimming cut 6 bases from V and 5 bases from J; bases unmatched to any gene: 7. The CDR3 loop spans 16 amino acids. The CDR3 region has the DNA TGTGCCAGTAGCCCGGGACTAGCGGGGGGCGTGGAGACCCAGTACTTC. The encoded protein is CASSPGLAGGVETQYF.

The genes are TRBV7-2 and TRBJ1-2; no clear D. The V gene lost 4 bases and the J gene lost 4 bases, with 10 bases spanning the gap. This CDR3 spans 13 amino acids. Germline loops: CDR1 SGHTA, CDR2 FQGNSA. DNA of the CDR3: TGTGCCAGCAGCTGGGGAGGGCCCTATGGCTACACCTTC. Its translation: CASSWGGPYGYTF. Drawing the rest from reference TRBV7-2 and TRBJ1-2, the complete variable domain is GAGVSQSPSNKVTEKGKDVELRCDPISGHTALYWYRQSLGQGLEFLIYFQGNSAPDKSGLPSDRFSAERTGGSVSTLTIQRTQQEDSAVYLCASSWGGPYGYTFGSGTRLTVV.

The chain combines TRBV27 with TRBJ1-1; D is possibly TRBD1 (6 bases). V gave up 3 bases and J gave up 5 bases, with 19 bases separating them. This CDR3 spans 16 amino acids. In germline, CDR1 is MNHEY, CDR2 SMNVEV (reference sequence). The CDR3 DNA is TGTGCCAGCAGTTTGGGAAGGGGGGTTGTTCGTACTGAAGCTTTCTTT. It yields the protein CASSLGRGVVRTEAFF.

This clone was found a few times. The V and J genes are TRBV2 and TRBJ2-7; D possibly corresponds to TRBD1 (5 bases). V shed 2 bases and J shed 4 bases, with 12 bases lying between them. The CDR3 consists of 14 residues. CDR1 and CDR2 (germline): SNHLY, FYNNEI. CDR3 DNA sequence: TGTGCCAGCAGTGAAAGCAGGGTCAGTTACGAGCAGTACTTC. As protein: CASSESRVSYEQYF.

CDR3 nucleotides: TGTGCCAGCAGTTTTGGACTTGAAGCTTTCTTT. The encoded protein is CASSFGLEAFF. The genes are TRBV12-3 or TRBV12-4 and TRBJ1-1; D unclear. There are 11 residues in the CDR3. V was trimmed by 3 bases and J by 7 bases, leaving 6 bases between them.

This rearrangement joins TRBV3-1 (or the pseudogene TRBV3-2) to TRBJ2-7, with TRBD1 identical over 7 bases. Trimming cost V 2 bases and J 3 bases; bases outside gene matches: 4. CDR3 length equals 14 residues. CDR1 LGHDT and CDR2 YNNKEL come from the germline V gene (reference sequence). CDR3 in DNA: TGTGCCAGCAGCCAAAGCACAGGGGACTACGAGCAGTACTTC. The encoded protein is CASSQSTGDYEQYF.

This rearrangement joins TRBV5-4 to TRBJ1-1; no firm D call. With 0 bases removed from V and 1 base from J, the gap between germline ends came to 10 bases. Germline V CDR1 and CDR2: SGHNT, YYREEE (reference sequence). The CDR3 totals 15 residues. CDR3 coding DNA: TGTGCCAGCAGCTTGGGTCTGGGCTCGAACACTGAAGCTTTCTTT. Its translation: CASSLGLGSNTEAFF.

CDR3 nucleotide sequence: TGTGCCTGGAGTCAAGGGACAGGGGGTTTCGACTATGGCTACACCTTC. It specifies CAWSQGTGGFDYGYTF. J is TRBJ1-2 and V is TRBV30; 11 bases agree with TRBD1. Germline assignment: CDR1 GTSNPN and CDR2 SVGIG (reference sequence). After removal of 2 bases from V and 3 bases from J, the junction contained 8 bases not matched to a gene. This CDR3 spans 16 amino acids.

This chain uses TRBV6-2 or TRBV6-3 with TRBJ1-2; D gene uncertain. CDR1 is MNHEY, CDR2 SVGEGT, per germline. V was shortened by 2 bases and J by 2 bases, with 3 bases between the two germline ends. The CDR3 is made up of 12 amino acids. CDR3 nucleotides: TGTGCCAGCAGTTACACCAACTATGGCTACACCTTC. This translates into CASSYTNYGYTF.

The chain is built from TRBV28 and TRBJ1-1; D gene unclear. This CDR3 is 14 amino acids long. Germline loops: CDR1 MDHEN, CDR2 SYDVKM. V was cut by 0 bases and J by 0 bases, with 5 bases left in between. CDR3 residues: CASSLWQMNTEAFF. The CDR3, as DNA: TGTGCCAGCAGTTTATGGCAGATGAACACTGAAGCTTTCTTT.

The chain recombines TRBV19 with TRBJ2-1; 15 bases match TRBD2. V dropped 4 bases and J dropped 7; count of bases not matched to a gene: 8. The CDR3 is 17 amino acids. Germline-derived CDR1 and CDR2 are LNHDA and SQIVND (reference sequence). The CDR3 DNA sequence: TGTGCCAGTAGTACCTGGACTAGCGGGGGGGCCAGAAATGAGCAGTTCTTC. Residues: CASSTWTSGGARNEQFF. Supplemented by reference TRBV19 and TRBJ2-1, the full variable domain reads DGGITQSPKYLFRKEGQNVTLSCEQNLNHDAMYWYRQDPGQGLRLIYYSQIVNDFQKGDIAEGYSVSREKKESFPLTVTSAQKNPTAFYLCASSTWTSGGARNEQFFGPGTRLTVL.

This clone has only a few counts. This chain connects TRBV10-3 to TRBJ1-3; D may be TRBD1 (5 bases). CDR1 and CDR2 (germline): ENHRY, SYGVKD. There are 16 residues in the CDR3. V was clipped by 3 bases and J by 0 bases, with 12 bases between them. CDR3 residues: CAISDDSPHSGNTIYF. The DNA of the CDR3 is TGTGCCATCAGTGACGACAGCCCGCACTCTGGAAACACCATATATTTT.

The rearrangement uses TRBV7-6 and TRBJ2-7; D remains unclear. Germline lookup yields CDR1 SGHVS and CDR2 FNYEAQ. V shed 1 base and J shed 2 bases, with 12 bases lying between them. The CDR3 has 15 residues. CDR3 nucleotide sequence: TGTGCCAGCAGCTTAGATGCAGAGCCTCCCTACGAGCAGTACTTC. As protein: CASSLDAEPPYEQYF. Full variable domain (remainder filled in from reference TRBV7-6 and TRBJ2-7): GAGVSQSPRYKVTKRGQDVALRCDPISGHVSLYWYRQALGQGPEFLTYFNYEAQQDKSGLPNDRFSAERPEGSISTLTIQRTEQRDSAMYRCASSLDAEPPYEQYFGPGTRLTVT.

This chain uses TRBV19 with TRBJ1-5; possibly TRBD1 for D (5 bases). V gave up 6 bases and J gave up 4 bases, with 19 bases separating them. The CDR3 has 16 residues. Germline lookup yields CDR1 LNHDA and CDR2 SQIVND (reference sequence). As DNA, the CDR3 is TGTGCCAGTAGACGGATAGAAGGGGTGGGTAATCAGCCCCAGCATTTT. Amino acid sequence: CASRRIEGVGNQPQHF.

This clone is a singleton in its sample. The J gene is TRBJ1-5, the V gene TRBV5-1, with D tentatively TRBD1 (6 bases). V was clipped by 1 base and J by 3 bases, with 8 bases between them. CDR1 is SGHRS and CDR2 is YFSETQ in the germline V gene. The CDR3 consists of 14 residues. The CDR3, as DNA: TGCGCCAGCAGCTTGTCAGGGGTCAATCAGCCCCAGCATTTT. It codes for CASSLSGVNQPQHF.

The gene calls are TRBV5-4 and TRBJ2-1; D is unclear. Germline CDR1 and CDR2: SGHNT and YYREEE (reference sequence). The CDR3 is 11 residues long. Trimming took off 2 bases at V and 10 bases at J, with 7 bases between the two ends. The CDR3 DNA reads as TGTGCCAGCAGCTTTCAGAGGGAGCAGTTCTTC. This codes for CASSFQREQFF. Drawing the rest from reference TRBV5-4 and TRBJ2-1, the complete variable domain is ETGVTQSPTHLIKTRGQQVTLRCSSQSGHNTVSWYQQALGQGPQFIFQYYREEENGRGNFPPRFSGLQFPNYSSELNVNALELDDSALYLCASSFQREQFFGPGTRLTVL.

The CDR3, as DNA: TGTGCCAGCAGCTTACCTACAGGGGGCTTCAACACCGGGGAGCTGTTTTTT. Translated, it gives CASSLPTGGFNTGELFF. This rearrangement joins TRBV5-4 to TRBJ2-2; TRBD1 agrees at 9 bases. Germline V gene data show CDR1 as SGHNT and CDR2 as YYREEE (reference sequence). The CDR3 consists of 17 residues. The junction had 7 bases not matched to a gene; V was cut back by 2 bases and J by 2 bases.